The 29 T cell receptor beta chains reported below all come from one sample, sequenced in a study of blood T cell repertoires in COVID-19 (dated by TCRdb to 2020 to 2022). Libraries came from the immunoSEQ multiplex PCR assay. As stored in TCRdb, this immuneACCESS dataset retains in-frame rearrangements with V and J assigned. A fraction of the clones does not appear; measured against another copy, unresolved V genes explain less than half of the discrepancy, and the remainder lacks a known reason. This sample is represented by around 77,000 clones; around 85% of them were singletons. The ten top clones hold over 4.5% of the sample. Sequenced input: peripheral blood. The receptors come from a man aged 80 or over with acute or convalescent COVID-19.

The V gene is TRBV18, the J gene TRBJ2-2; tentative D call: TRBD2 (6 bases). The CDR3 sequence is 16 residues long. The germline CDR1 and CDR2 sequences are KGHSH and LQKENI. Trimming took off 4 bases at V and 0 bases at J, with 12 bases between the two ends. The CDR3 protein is CASSQEGNANTGELFF. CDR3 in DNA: TGTGCCAGCTCACAGGAGGGGAACGCGAACACCGGGGAGCTGTTTTTT.

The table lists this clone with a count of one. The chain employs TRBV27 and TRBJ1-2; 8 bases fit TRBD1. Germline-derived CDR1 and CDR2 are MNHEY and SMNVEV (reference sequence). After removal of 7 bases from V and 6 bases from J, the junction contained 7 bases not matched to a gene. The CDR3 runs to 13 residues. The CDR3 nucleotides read TGTGCCAGCACTTCCTTACAGGGGGATGGCTACACCTTC. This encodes CASTSLQGDGYTF.

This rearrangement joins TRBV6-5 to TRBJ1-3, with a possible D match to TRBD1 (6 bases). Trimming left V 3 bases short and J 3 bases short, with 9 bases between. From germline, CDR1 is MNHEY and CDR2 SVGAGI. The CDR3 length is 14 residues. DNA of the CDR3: TGTGCCAGCAGTTATACAGGGAGTGGAAACACCATATATTTT. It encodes CASSYTGSGNTIYF.

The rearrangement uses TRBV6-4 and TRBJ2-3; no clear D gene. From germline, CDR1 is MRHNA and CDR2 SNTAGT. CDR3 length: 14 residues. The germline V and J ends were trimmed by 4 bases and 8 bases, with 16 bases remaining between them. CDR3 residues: CASSVDLGTATQYF. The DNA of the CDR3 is TGTGCCAGCAGTGTAGATTTGGGCACGGCTACGCAGTATTTT.

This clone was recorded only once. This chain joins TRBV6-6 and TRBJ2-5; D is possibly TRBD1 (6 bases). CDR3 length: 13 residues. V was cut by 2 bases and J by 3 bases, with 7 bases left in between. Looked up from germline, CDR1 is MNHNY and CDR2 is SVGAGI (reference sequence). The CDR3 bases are TGTGCCAGCAGTTACACAGGGAAAGAGACCCAGTACTTC. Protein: CASSYTGKETQYF.

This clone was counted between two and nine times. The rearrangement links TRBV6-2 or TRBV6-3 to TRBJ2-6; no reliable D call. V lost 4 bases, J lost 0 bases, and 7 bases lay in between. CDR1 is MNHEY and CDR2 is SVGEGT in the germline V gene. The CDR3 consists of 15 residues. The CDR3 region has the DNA TGTGCCAGCAGTTCGGTCAACTCTGGGGCCAACGTCCTGACTTTC. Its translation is CASSSVNSGANVLTF.

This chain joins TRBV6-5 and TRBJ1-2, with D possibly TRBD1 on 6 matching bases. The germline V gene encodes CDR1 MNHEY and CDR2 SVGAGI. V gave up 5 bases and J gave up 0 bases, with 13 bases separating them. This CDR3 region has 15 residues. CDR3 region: CASSTTGKSNYGYTF. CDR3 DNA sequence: TGTGCCAGCAGTACAACAGGGAAATCTAACTATGGCTACACCTTC.

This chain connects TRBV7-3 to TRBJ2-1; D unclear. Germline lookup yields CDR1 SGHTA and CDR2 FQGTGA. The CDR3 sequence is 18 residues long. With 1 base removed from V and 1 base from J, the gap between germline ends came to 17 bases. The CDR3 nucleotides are TGTGCCAGCAGCTTAATGCCCACTGCCGCCCCTTCCTACAATGAGCAGTTCTTC. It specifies CASSLMPTAAPSYNEQFF. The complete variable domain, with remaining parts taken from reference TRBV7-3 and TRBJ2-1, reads GAGVSQTPSNKVTEKGKYVELRCDPISGHTALYWYRQSLGQGPEFLIYFQGTGAADDSGLPNDRFFAVRPEGSVSTLKIQRTERGDSAVYLCASSLMPTAAPSYNEQFFGPGTRLTVL.

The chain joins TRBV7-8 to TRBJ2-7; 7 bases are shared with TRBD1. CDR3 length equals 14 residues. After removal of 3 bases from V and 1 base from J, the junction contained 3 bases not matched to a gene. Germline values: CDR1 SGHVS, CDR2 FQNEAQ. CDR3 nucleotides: TGTGCCAGCAGCTTCGCAGGGGGATCCTACGAGCAGTACTTC. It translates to CASSFAGGSYEQYF.

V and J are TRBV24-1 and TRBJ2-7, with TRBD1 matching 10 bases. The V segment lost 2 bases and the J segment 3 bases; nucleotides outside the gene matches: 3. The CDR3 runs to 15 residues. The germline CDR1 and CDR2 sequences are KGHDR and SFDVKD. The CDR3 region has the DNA TGTGCCACCAGTGATTCCGGGACAGGGGTCTACGAGCAGTACTTC. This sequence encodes CATSDSGTGVYEQYF.

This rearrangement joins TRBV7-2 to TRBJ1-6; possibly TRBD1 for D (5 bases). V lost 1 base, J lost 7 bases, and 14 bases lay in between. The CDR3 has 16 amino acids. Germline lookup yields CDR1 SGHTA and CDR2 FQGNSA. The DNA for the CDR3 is TGTGCCAGCAGCTTAGTTGGGGGGTCGGGGAATTCACCCCTCCACTTT. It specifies CASSLVGGSGNSPLHF.

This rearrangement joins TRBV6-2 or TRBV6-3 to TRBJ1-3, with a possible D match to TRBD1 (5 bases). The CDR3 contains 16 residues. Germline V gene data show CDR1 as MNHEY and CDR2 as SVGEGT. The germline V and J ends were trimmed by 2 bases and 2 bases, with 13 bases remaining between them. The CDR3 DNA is TGTGCCAGCAGTTACCGCTCGACAGCCCCTGGAAACACCATATATTTT. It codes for CASSYRSTAPGNTIYF.

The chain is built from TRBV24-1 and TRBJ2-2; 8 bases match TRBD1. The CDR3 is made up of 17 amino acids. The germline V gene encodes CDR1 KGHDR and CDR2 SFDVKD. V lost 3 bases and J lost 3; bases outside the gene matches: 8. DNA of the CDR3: TGTGCCACCAGTGATCCCCCGACAGGGGTCGACACCGGGGAGCTGTTTTTT. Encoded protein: CATSDPPTGVDTGELFF.

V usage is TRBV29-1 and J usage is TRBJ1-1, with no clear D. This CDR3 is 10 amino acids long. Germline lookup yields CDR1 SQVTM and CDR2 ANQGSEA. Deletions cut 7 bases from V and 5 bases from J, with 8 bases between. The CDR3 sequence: CSAVSTEAFF. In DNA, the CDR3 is TGCAGCGCCGTTAGTACTGAAGCTTTCTTT.

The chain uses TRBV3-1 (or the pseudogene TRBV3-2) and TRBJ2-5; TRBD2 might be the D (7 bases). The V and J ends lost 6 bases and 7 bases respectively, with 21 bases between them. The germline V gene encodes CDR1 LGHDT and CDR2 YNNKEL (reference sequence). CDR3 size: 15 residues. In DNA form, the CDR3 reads TGTGCCAGCAGTCGACCGGGGGGCCTGCGGGTGACCCAGTACTTC. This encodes CASSRPGGLRVTQYF.

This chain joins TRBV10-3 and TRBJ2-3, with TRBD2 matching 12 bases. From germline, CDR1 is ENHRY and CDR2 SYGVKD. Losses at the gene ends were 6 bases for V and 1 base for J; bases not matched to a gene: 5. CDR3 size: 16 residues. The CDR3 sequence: CAISKTSGGRTDTQYF. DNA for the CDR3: TGTGCCATCAGCAAGACTAGCGGGGGCCGCACAGATACGCAGTATTTT.

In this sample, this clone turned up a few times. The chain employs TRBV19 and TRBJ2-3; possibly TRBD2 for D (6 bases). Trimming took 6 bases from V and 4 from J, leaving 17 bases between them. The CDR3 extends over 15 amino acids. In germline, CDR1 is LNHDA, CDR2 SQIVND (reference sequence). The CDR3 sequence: CASRTGLDSADTQYF. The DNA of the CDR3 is TGTGCCAGTAGAACGGGACTCGACAGCGCAGATACGCAGTATTTT.

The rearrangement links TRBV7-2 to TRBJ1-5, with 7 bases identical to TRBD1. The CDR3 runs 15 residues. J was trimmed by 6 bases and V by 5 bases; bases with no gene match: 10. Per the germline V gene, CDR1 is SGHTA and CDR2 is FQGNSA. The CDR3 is CASSPPTGLIQPQHF. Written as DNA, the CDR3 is TGTGCCAGCAGCCCCCCGACAGGGCTCATTCAGCCCCAGCATTTT.

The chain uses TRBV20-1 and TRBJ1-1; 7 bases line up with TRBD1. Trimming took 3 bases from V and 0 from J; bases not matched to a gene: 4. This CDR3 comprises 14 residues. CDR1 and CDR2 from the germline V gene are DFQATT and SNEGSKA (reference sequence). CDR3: CSASGQGVNTEAFF. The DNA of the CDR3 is TGCAGTGCTAGTGGGCAGGGGGTGAACACTGAAGCTTTCTTT.

The CDR3 sequence: CASSEVENTEAFF. CDR3 DNA: TGTGCCAGCAGTGAAGTAGAGAACACTGAAGCTTTCTTT. The rearrangement uses TRBV6-1 and TRBJ1-1; D is undetermined. Germline loops: CDR1 MNHNS, CDR2 SASEGT. The CDR3 contains 13 residues. V lost 1 base to trimming and J lost 1 base, with 4 bases between them.

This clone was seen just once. The CDR3 here is CASTTGTAKNIQYF. CDR3 DNA sequence: TGTGCCAGCACCACAGGAACAGCCAAAAACATTCAGTACTTC. The rearrangement uses TRBV28 and TRBJ2-4, with D possibly being TRBD1 (5 bases). V lost 7 bases to trimming and J lost 0 bases, with 10 bases between them. The CDR3 is 14 residues long. Per germline, CDR1 MDHEN and CDR2 SYDVKM.

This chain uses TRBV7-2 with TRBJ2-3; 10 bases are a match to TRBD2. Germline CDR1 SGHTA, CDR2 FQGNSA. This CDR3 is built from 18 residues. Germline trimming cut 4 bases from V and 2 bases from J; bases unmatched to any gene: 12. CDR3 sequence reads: CASSSRGLADPLTDTQYF. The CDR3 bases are TGTGCCAGCAGCTCTCGCGGACTAGCGGACCCTCTCACAGATACGCAGTATTTT.

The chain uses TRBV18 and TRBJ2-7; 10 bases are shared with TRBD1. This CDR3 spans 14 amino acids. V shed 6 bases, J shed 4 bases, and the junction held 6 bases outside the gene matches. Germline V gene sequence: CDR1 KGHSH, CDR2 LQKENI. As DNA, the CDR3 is TGTGCCAGCTCGTCGGGACAGGGGAGATACGAGCAGTACTTC. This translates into CASSSGQGRYEQYF.

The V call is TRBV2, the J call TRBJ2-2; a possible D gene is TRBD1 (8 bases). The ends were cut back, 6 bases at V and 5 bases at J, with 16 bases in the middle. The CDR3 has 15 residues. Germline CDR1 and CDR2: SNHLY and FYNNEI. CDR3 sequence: CASSRQGRDTGELFF. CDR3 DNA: TGTGCCAGCAGCAGACAGGGGAGGGATACCGGGGAGCTGTTTTTT. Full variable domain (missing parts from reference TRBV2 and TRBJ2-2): EPEVTQTPSHQVTQMGQEVILRCVPISNHLYFYWYRQILGQKVEFLVSFYNNEISEKSEIFDDQFSVERPDGSNFTLKIRSTKLEDSAMYFCASSRQGRDTGELFFGEGSRLTVL.

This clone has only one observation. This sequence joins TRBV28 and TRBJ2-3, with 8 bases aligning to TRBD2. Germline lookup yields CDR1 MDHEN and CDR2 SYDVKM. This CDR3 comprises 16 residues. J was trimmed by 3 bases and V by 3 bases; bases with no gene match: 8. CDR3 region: CASSLSREGRTDTQYF. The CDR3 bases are TGTGCCAGCAGTTTGAGCCGGGAGGGTAGGACAGATACGCAGTATTTT. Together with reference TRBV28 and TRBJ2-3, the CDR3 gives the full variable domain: DVKVTQSSRYLVKRTGEKVFLECVQDMDHENMFWYRQDPGLGLRLIYFSYDVKMKEKGDIPEGYSVSREKKERFSLILESASTNQTSMYLCASSLSREGRTDTQYFGPGTRLTVL.

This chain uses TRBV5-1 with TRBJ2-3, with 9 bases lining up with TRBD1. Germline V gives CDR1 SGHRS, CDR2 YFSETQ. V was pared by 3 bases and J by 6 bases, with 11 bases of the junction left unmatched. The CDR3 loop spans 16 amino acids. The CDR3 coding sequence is TGCGCCAGCAGCTCCGGGACAGGGATTATTAGGGATACGCAGTATTTT. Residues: CASSSGTGIIRDTQYF.

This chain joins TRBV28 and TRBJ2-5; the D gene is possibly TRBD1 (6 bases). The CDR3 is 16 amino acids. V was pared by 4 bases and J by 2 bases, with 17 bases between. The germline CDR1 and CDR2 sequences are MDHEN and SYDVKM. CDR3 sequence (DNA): TGTGCCAGCAGTTCCAGGACAGCCACTGGGCAAGAGACCCAGTACTTC. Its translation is CASSSRTATGQETQYF.

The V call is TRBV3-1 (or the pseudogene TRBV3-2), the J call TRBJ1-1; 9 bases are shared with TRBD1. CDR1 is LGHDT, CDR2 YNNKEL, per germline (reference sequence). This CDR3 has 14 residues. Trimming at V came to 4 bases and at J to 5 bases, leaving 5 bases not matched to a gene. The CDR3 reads CASSLTGGGTEAFF. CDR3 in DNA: TGTGCCAGCAGCCTAACAGGGGGCGGGACTGAAGCTTTCTTT.

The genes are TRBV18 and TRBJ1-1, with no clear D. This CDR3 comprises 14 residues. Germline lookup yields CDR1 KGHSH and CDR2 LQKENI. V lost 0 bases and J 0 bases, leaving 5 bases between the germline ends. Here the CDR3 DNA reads TGTGCCAGCTCACCACCGAGCATGAACACTGAAGCTTTCTTT. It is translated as CASSPPSMNTEAFF.